This T cell receptor beta chain was retrieved from a study of CD8 T cells in Susac syndrome. The germline V gene has CDR1 LGHNA and CDR2 YNFKEQ. The CDR3 spans 14 residues. The V gene lost 4 bases and the J gene lost 8 bases, with 12 bases spanning the gap. Random hexamers were used to reverse transcribe an amount of roughly 0.45 to 1 ug RNA. TCRdb reprocessed the immunoSEQ multiplex PCR reads via MiXCR and lists one record per CDR3 protein. The table shows 160,000 or so distinct CDR3 sequences, with around 94% occurring only once. Sequenced input: CD4+ T cells from PBMCs. This TCR was recovered from a human donor with Susac syndrome. The genes are TRBV4-2 and TRBJ1-6; D ambiguous. The CDR3 DNA sequence: TGTGCCAGCAGCCTAGGGAGCCAGGATTCACCCCTCCACTTT. It is translated as CASSLGSQDSPLHF.